Following are 4 T cell receptor beta chains from one sample sequenced in a study of long-term antiretroviral therapy in people with HIV. Version v3.0 of the immunoSEQ assay was performed at survey level. Repertoires were generated with immunoSEQ multiplex PCR, while TCRdb's copy carries only in-frame clones and drops some. In the table there are 13,000 to 15,000 clones, roughly 85% of which are singletons. Sequenced material: unsorted PBMCs, taken 1.8 years before starting antiretroviral therapy. These receptors came from a woman aged 40 to 50 with HIV.

This sequence joins TRBV9 and TRBJ2-5; the match to TRBD1 covers 10 bases. The CDR3 sequence is 17 residues long. The ends lost 0 bases at V and 1 base at J; junction bases unmatched: 6. Germline V gives CDR1 SGDLS, CDR2 YYNGEE. The CDR3: CASSVGDRGGGQETQYF. The CDR3 nucleotides are TGTGCCAGCAGCGTAGGGGACAGGGGAGGGGGCCAAGAGACCCAGTACTTC.

The chain links TRBV11-1 to TRBJ2-7, with D maybe TRBD1 (5 bases). The length of the CDR3 is 15 residues. The germline CDR1 and CDR2 sequences are SGHAT and FQDESV (reference sequence). V was trimmed by 0 bases and J by 4 bases, leaving 13 bases between them. The DNA of the CDR3 is TGTGCCAGCAGCTTAGCACCAGGGAAGAGTTACGAGCAGTACTTC. Translation gives CASSLAPGKSYEQYF. Complete variable domain (other parts from reference TRBV11-1 and TRBJ2-7): EAEVAQSPRYKITEKSQAVAFWCDPISGHATLYWYRQILGQGPELLVQFQDESVVDDSQLPKDRFSAERLKGVDSTLKIQPAELGDSAMYLCASSLAPGKSYEQYFGPGTRLTVT.

V gene TRBV5-1 combines with J gene TRBJ2-3; 10 positions match TRBD2. The CDR3 runs to 13 residues. Germline lookup yields CDR1 SGHRS and CDR2 YFSETQ. V gave up 2 bases and J gave up 6 bases; unmatched junction bases: 0. DNA of the CDR3: TGCGCCAGCAGCTTTAGCGGGGGGGATACGCAGTATTTT. Amino acids: CASSFSGGDTQYF.

The J gene is TRBJ2-1, the V gene TRBV10-3, with no clear D. The V gene's germline CDR1 is ENHRY and CDR2 SYGVKD. The CDR3 consists of 13 residues. V dropped 6 bases and J dropped 4 bases, with 10 bases sitting between them. CDR3 nucleotides: TGTGCCATCAGGGGTGATGGATACAATGAGCAGTTCTTC. Protein product: CAIRGDGYNEQFF.